A single sample gave rise to the 17 T cell receptor beta chains below, sequenced in a study of OX40 agonist ivuxolimab in advanced cancers. Libraries were prepared by immunoSEQ multiplex PCR; TCRdb keeps only in-frame clonotypes and omits some of them. The sample records 43,000 or so clones, about 90% being singletons. Material: CD4+ or CD8+ T cells sorted from blood, obtained in a trial of the OX40 agonist ivuxolimab. Receptors originate from an adult with an advanced solid tumor such as melanoma, head and neck, liver or kidney cancer.

The chain has TRBV5-5 and TRBJ2-5; D is possibly TRBD2 (5 bases). V lost 5 bases to trimming and J lost 5 bases, with 13 bases between them. The CDR3 spans 13 residues. Germline assignment: CDR1 SGHKS and CDR2 YYEKEE (reference sequence). CDR3 in DNA: TGTGCCAGCAGGCCCGGGATTCGGGAGACCCAGTACTTC. Translation gives CASRPGIRETQYF.

V is TRBV6-1 and J is TRBJ2-4, with D possibly TRBD2 on 6 matching bases. The germline V and J ends were trimmed by 3 bases and 0 bases, with 24 bases remaining between them. The germline V gene encodes CDR1 MNHNS and CDR2 SASEGT. This CDR3 region has 20 residues. CDR3: CASSEWVGRSSNGAKNIQYF. Written as DNA, the CDR3 is TGTGCCAGCAGTGAGTGGGTTGGGAGGTCCAGTAATGGAGCCAAAAACATTCAGTACTTC.

V is TRBV2 and J is TRBJ1-1; no clear D. Deletions cut 8 bases from V and 0 bases from J, with 4 bases between. CDR1 is SNHLY and CDR2 is FYNNEI in the germline V gene. This CDR3 contains 11 residues. CDR3 nucleotides: TGTGCCAGCCATATGAACACTGAAGCTTTCTTT. It translates to CASHMNTEAFF.

The chain combines TRBV28 with TRBJ2-5, with D possibly being TRBD1 or TRBD2 (5 bases each). Germline CDR1 is MDHEN and CDR2 is SYDVKM. Trimming removed 2 bases at V and 5 bases at J, with 12 bases between. The CDR3 totals 14 residues. The CDR3 coding sequence is TGTGCCAGCAGTTTAACTAGAGGGGTCGAGACCCAGTACTTC. It specifies CASSLTRGVETQYF.

V and J are TRBV30 and TRBJ2-1; unclear D gene. Germline lookup yields CDR1 GTSNPN and CDR2 SVGIG (reference sequence). Trimming shortened V by 2 bases and J by 3 bases, and 8 bases separated the two germline ends. The CDR3 length is 13 residues. The CDR3 bases are TGTGCCTGGAGTAGGGCAGACTACAATGAGCAGTTCTTC. This translates into CAWSRADYNEQFF.

The CDR3, as DNA: TGTGCCAGCTCTCAAAGGGTACAGGGGACCGACGAGCAGTACTTC. Amino acid sequence: CASSQRVQGTDEQYF. V usage is TRBV18 and J usage is TRBJ2-7; TRBD1 matches 7 bases. Germline CDR1 KGHSH, CDR2 LQKENI. CDR3 size: 15 residues. J gave up 5 bases and V 6 bases, and 13 bases lay outside the gene matches.

This clone came up once. V and J are TRBV11-2 and TRBJ2-7; unclear D gene. The CDR3 covers 12 residues. Trimming left V 5 bases short and J 4 bases short, with 9 bases between. The V gene's germline CDR1 is SGHAT and CDR2 FQNNGV. DNA of the CDR3: TGTGCCAGCAGCCGGGCCAGATACGAGCAGTACTTC. Translating gives CASSRARYEQYF. The full variable domain, its missing parts supplied by reference TRBV11-2 and TRBJ2-7, is EAGVAQSPRYKIIEKRQSVAFWCNPISGHATLYWYQQILGQGPKLLIQFQNNGVVDDSQLPKDRFSAERLKGVDSTLKIQPAKLEDSAVYLCASSRARYEQYFGPGTRLTVT.

J is TRBJ2-5 and V is TRBV7-6; either TRBD1 or TRBD2 may supply D (7 bases each). Germline V gene lookup returns CDR1 SGHVS and CDR2 FNYEAQ. The CDR3 runs to 14 residues. V lost 7 bases and J 5 bases, leaving 17 bases between the germline ends. This CDR3 reads CASTTGGRGETQYF. For the CDR3, the DNA is TGTGCCAGCACCACGGGGGGCAGGGGGGAGACCCAGTACTTC.

The chain couples TRBV19 to TRBJ2-7; 10 bases are shared with TRBD2. Germline CDR1 reads LNHDA; CDR2 reads SQIVND (reference sequence). The CDR3 has 16 amino acids. Germline trimming cut 6 bases from V and 4 bases from J; bases unmatched to any gene: 12. CDR3: CASSGLAGAGGYEQYF. CDR3 bases: TGTGCCAGTAGCGGCCTAGCGGGAGCCGGGGGTTACGAGCAGTACTTC.

This chain links TRBV9 with TRBJ2-1, with D unclear. Germline assignment: CDR1 SGDLS and CDR2 YYNGEE. Trimming left V 1 base short and J 0 bases short, with 8 bases between. The CDR3 totals 15 residues. This CDR3 is CASSVSPSSYNEQFF. CDR3 nucleotide sequence: TGTGCCAGCAGCGTAAGCCCAAGCTCCTACAATGAGCAGTTCTTC.

The chain joins TRBV5-1 to TRBJ2-5, with 7 positions matching TRBD1. The J segment lost 4 bases and the V segment lost 4 bases, leaving 4 bases of the junction unmatched. The CDR3 sequence is 13 residues long. The germline V gene has CDR1 SGHRS and CDR2 YFSETQ. CDR3 region: CASSTDRVETQYF. The DNA of the CDR3 is TGCGCCAGCAGCACCGACAGGGTAGAGACCCAGTACTTC.

The chain joins TRBV4-3 to TRBJ2-1; 11 nucleotides agree with TRBD2. This CDR3 is built from 17 residues. Trimming took 5 bases from V and 9 from J; bases not matched to a gene: 15. Per germline, CDR1 LGHNA and CDR2 YSLEER. The CDR3 DNA reads as TGCGCCAGCAGCATAGCGGGAGGGGGGGGCTACAATAGTGAGCAGTTCTTC. It specifies CASSIAGGGGYNSEQFF.

The chain joins TRBV7-2 to TRBJ1-3; D gene ambiguous. CDR1 and CDR2 from the germline V gene are SGHTA and FQGNSA. The CDR3 runs 16 residues. V was shortened by 3 bases and J by 5 bases, with 17 bases between the two germline ends. The CDR3 is CASSLIATAPRNTIYF. DNA of the CDR3: TGTGCCAGCAGCTTGATTGCGACGGCACCGCGAAACACCATATATTTT.

The chain couples TRBV5-6 to TRBJ2-5, with D maybe TRBD2 (5 bases). CDR1 and CDR2 (germline): SGHDT, YYEEEE. CDR3 length: 17 residues. V lost 1 base and J 3 bases, leaving 19 bases between the germline ends. The CDR3 loop is CASSLRLPSGTKETQYF. For the CDR3, the DNA is TGTGCCAGCAGCTTGAGGCTGCCGAGCGGAACCAAAGAGACCCAGTACTTC.

The chain uses TRBV7-2 and TRBJ2-1, with D perhaps TRBD2 (6 bases). CDR1 SGHTA and CDR2 FQGNSA come from the germline V gene. V shed 7 bases and J shed 10 bases, with 14 bases lying between them. This CDR3 is built from 12 residues. This CDR3 reads CASTLSGPEQFF. In DNA form, the CDR3 reads TGTGCCAGCACCCTTAGCGGCCCCGAGCAGTTCTTC.

This sequence joins TRBV2 and TRBJ2-1; TRBD2 matches 7 bases. The CDR3 length is 13 residues. The V gene's germline CDR1 is SNHLY and CDR2 FYNNEI. Losses at the gene ends were 5 bases for V and 9 bases for J; bases not matched to a gene: 7. The CDR3 DNA sequence: TGTGCCAGCAGTTTGTTGGAGCGGGGTGAGCAGTTCTTC. Its protein is CASSLLERGEQFF. Full variable domain (missing parts from reference TRBV2 and TRBJ2-1): EPEVTQTPSHQVTQMGQEVILRCVPISNHLYFYWYRQILGQKVEFLVSFYNNEISEKSEIFDDQFSVERPDGSNFTLKIRSTKLEDSAMYFCASSLLERGEQFFGPGTRLTVL.

J is TRBJ2-7 and V is TRBV21-1; the table gives TRBD1 as D, unverified against the DNA. TRBV21-1 is tagged as a pseudogene. The CDR3 covers 10 residues. CDR3 sequence (DNA): TGTGCTTCTGGACATTACGAGCAGTACTTC. Protein product: CASGHYEQYF.